The 11 T cell receptor beta chains presented below share a single source sample, sequenced in a study of CD8 T cells in Susac syndrome. Roughly 0.45 to 1 ug RNA was reverse transcribed with random hexamers. TCRdb processed the immunoSEQ multiplex PCR reads anew with MiXCR; each CDR3 protein has one entry. The table shows about 250,000 distinct CDR3 sequences, with roughly 95% occurring only once. The specimen sequenced was CD4+ T cells from PBMCs. The receptors stem from a human donor with multiple sclerosis.

The chain has TRBV28 and TRBJ1-5; 9 bases agree with TRBD1. The CDR3 loop spans 15 amino acids. V shed 7 bases, J shed 4 bases, and the junction held 8 bases outside the gene matches. Per germline, CDR1 MDHEN and CDR2 SYDVKM. The CDR3 here is CASNWGQGRNQPQHF. CDR3 in DNA: TGTGCCAGCAACTGGGGACAGGGTAGAAATCAGCCCCAGCATTTT.

This chain links TRBV30 with TRBJ2-3; D perhaps matches TRBD2 (5 bases). The CDR3 length is 11 residues. The germline V gene has CDR1 GTSNPN and CDR2 SVGIG (reference sequence). Trimming pared 3 bases from V and 6 bases from J, leaving 7 bases between. For the CDR3, the DNA is TGTGCCTGGAGACGGGGTGATACGCAGTATTTT. This gives the protein CAWRRGDTQYF. Supplemented by reference TRBV30 and TRBJ2-3, the full variable domain reads SQTIHQWPATLVQPVGSPLSLECTVEGTSNPNLYWYRQAAGRGLQLLFYSVGIGQISSEVPQNLSASRPQDRQFILSSKKLLLSDSGFYLCAWRRGDTQYFGPGTRLTVL.

V and J are TRBV6-1 and TRBJ2-3; TRBD2 might be the D (5 bases). V lost 2 bases, J lost 3 bases, and 12 bases lay in between. The CDR3 consists of 15 residues. Per germline, CDR1 MNHNS and CDR2 SASEGT. CDR3 region: CASSESRRTTDTQYF. CDR3 DNA: TGTGCCAGCAGTGAAAGCCGAAGGACTACAGATACGCAGTATTTT.

The rearrangement joins TRBV9 to TRBJ1-1; TRBD1 is a possible D gene (6 bases). Deletions cut 3 bases from V and 8 bases from J, with 14 bases between. Germline loops: CDR1 SGDLS, CDR2 YYNGEE. This CDR3 has 13 amino acids. The CDR3 DNA is TGTGCCAGCAGCGCCTCTGGGGGGCAGGAAGCTTTCTTT. Amino acid sequence: CASSASGGQEAFF.

The V call is TRBV2, the J call TRBJ2-1; 14 positions agree with TRBD2. The CDR3 totals 15 residues. Losses at the gene ends were 4 bases for V and 6 bases for J; bases not matched to a gene: 2. Per the germline V gene, CDR1 is SNHLY and CDR2 is FYNNEI. The CDR3 DNA is TGTGCCAGCAGTGGGACTAGCGGGAGGTTCAATGAGCAGTTCTTC. Residues: CASSGTSGRFNEQFF. Full variable domain (rest looked up from reference TRBV2 and TRBJ2-1): EPEVTQTPSHQVTQMGQEVILRCVPISNHLYFYWYRQILGQKVEFLVSFYNNEISEKSEIFDDQFSVERPDGSNFTLKIRSTKLEDSAMYFCASSGTSGRFNEQFFGPGTRLTVL.

The chain recombines TRBV3-1 with TRBJ2-3; D is ambiguous. The CDR3 spans 15 residues. V was cut by 1 base and J by 2 bases, with 10 bases left in between. Per the germline V gene, CDR1 is LGHDT and CDR2 is YNNKEL (reference sequence). The CDR3 DNA sequence: TGTGCCAGCAGCCAAGTACGGCAGTCCACAGATACGCAGTATTTT. As protein: CASSQVRQSTDTQYF.

V and J are TRBV4-1 and TRBJ2-5; TRBD2 is a possible D gene (7 bases). This CDR3 is 18 amino acids long. Trimming shortened V by 5 bases and J by 1 base, and 23 bases separated the two germline ends. Germline values: CDR1 MGHRA, CDR2 YSYEKL. The CDR3 reads CASSSPTPGGASQETQYF. In nucleotides, the CDR3 is TGCGCCAGCAGCTCCCCGACCCCGGGGGGCGCGTCCCAAGAGACCCAGTACTTC.

This chain links TRBV5-1 with TRBJ2-3; 9 bases line up with TRBD1. Germline CDR1 and CDR2: SGHRS and YFSETQ. This CDR3 is built from 15 residues. The J segment lost 5 bases and the V segment lost 0 bases, leaving 4 bases of the junction unmatched. The CDR3 loop reads CASSLGDRDGDTQYF. The CDR3 region has the DNA TGCGCCAGCAGCTTGGGGGACAGGGACGGAGATACGCAGTATTTT.

The chain has TRBV7-9 and TRBJ1-2, with D perhaps TRBD1 (6 bases). The CDR3 has 14 amino acids. Trimming took off 5 bases at V and 0 bases at J, with 10 bases between the two ends. Per germline, CDR1 SEHNR and CDR2 FQNEAQ (reference sequence). The CDR3 DNA sequence: TGTGCCAGCAGCCAGGGGATCGCTAACTATGGCTACACCTTC. This sequence encodes CASSQGIANYGYTF.

The rearrangement joins TRBV7-9 to TRBJ2-5, with D uncertain. Trimming took off 7 bases at V and 3 bases at J, with 9 bases between the two ends. CDR3 length: 12 amino acids. Looked up from germline, CDR1 is SEHNR and CDR2 is FQNEAQ (reference sequence). CDR3 bases: TGTGCCAGCAACCAGAAAAAAGAGACCCAGTACTTC. Its translation is CASNQKKETQYF.

This rearrangement joins TRBV9 to TRBJ2-1; 7 nucleotides align to TRBD1. Germline lookup yields CDR1 SGDLS and CDR2 YYNGEE. The junction had 14 bases not matched to a gene; V was cut back by 3 bases and J by 8 bases. The CDR3 sequence is 16 residues long. Here the CDR3 reads CASSATGTVFSDEQFF. CDR3 DNA sequence: TGTGCCAGCAGCGCCACCGGGACAGTATTTTCGGATGAGCAGTTCTTC.